A single sample is the source of the 19 T cell receptor beta chains below, sequenced in a study of blood T cell repertoires in COVID-19. This table comes from immunoSEQ multiplex PCR, and its TCRdb copy is limited to in-frame clones, with some not included. This table has about 180,000 clones, around 79% appearing once. The sample taken for sequencing was peripheral blood. The receptors originated from a woman aged 70-85 years with acute or convalescent COVID-19.

The rearrangement uses TRBV5-1 and TRBJ2-2, with a possible D match to TRBD2 (7 bases). The CDR3 is 14 amino acids. Trimming pared 7 bases from V and 2 bases from J, leaving 12 bases between. The germline CDR1 and CDR2 sequences are SGHRS and YFSETQ. Here the CDR3 DNA reads TGCGCCAGCGGGAGGGGACAAAACACCGGGGAGCTGTTTTTT. It specifies CASGRGQNTGELFF.

CDR3 amino acids: CASSPGIYEQYF. CDR3 DNA sequence: TGTGCCAGCAGCCCCGGGATCTACGAGCAGTACTTC. This chain links TRBV5-6 with TRBJ2-7, with D possibly matching TRBD2 (5 bases). Germline values: CDR1 SGHDT, CDR2 YYEEEE. Trimming took off 4 bases at V and 3 bases at J, with 8 bases between the two ends. CDR3 size: 12 residues.

A remark on this clone: The same CDR3 arises from other DNA sequences in this sample as well. The chain uses TRBV2 and TRBJ1-6, with D tentatively TRBD1 (5 bases). The V and J ends lost 4 bases and 4 bases respectively, with 5 bases between them. Germline V lookup: CDR1 SNHLY, CDR2 FYNNEI. The length of the CDR3 is 13 residues. CDR3 in DNA: TGTGCCAGCAGTGGACAGTATAATTCACCCCTCCACTTT. Translating it yields CASSGQYNSPLHF. The variable domain in full, with the rest retrieved from reference TRBV2 and TRBJ1-6, is EPEVTQTPSHQVTQMGQEVILRCVPISNHLYFYWYRQILGQKVEFLVSFYNNEISEKSEIFDDQFSVERPDGSNFTLKIRSTKLEDSAMYFCASSGQYNSPLHFGNGTRLTVT.

This clone appeared a single time. The V and J genes are TRBV7-9 and TRBJ1-3, with 8 bases identical to TRBD1. The CDR3 runs 17 residues. V shed 4 bases and J 0 bases; nucleotides not matched to a gene: 8. CDR1 and CDR2 from the germline V gene are SEHNR and FQNEAQ (reference sequence). CDR3 residues: CASSSRTGSISGNTIYF. The DNA of the CDR3 is TGTGCCAGCAGCTCCCGGACAGGGAGCATCTCTGGAAACACCATATATTTT.

The gene calls are TRBV13 and TRBJ2-2; TRBD1 might be the D (5 bases). Germline CDR1 reads PRHDT; CDR2 reads FYEKMQ (reference sequence). The CDR3 length is 13 residues. The V gene lost 8 bases and the J gene lost 3 bases, with 10 bases spanning the gap. CDR3 nucleotides: TGTGCCAGCCAGGGCTTGTACACCGGGGAGCTGTTTTTT. This gives the protein CASQGLYTGELFF.

The chain has TRBV10-3 and TRBJ2-1; the match to TRBD2 covers 10 bases. This CDR3 region has 15 residues. Germline V gives CDR1 ENHRY, CDR2 SYGVKD. Germline trimming cut 6 bases from V and 4 bases from J; bases unmatched to any gene: 6. CDR3 loop: CAIRGGTSAYNEQFF. Written as DNA, the CDR3 is TGTGCCATCAGGGGGGGGACTAGCGCGTACAATGAGCAGTTCTTC.

This chain connects TRBV11-2 to TRBJ2-5, with D perhaps TRBD1 (5 bases). Germline V lookup: CDR1 SGHAT, CDR2 FQNNGV. V was shortened by 1 base and J by 2 bases, with 11 bases between the two germline ends. The CDR3 covers 15 residues. CDR3 protein: CASSLVGALQETQYF. DNA of the CDR3: TGTGCCAGCAGCTTAGTAGGGGCCCTACAAGAGACCCAGTACTTC.

This chain joins TRBV5-1 and TRBJ2-3; TRBD1 matches at 7 bases. J lost 4 bases, V lost 1 base, and 12 bases had no gene match. Looked up from germline, CDR1 is SGHRS and CDR2 is YFSETQ. The CDR3 has 17 residues. CDR3 in DNA: TGCGCCAGCAGCTTGTATGGGCAGGGGGTAGGAGCAGATACGCAGTATTTT. Its protein product is CASSLYGQGVGADTQYF.

This clone has a single count. The chain combines TRBV29-1 with TRBJ2-5; 8 bases agree with TRBD1. This CDR3 is 14 amino acids long. Trimming removed 6 bases from V and 5 bases from J; junction bases left unmatched: 11. Germline V gives CDR1 SQVTM, CDR2 ANQGSEA. The CDR3 DNA reads TGCAGCGTGTCAACAGGGGGTGGGGCGGAGACCCAGTACTTC. This gives the protein CSVSTGGGAETQYF.

The rearrangement joins TRBV19 to TRBJ2-5, with 7 bases matching TRBD1. This CDR3 comprises 13 residues. Germline values: CDR1 LNHDA, CDR2 SQIVND (reference sequence). J gave up 9 bases and V 10 bases, and 14 bases lay outside the gene matches. The CDR3 region is CATSGTAQTSQYF. CDR3 coding DNA: TGTGCCACCTCCGGGACAGCCCAGACGTCCCAGTACTTC.

The chain is built from TRBV18 and TRBJ1-5; 7 bases align to TRBD1. The CDR3 consists of 15 residues. Trimming took 4 bases from V and 3 from J; bases not matched to a gene: 6. The germline gives CDR1 KGHSH, CDR2 LQKENI. CDR3 protein: CASSLGGQNNQPQHF. The CDR3 DNA follows: TGTGCCAGCTCACTGGGGGGACAGAACAATCAGCCCCAGCATTTT.

The genes are TRBV10-3 and TRBJ1-4, with 8 bases identical to TRBD1. CDR1 is ENHRY, CDR2 SYGVKD, per germline. J lost 5 bases, V lost 7 bases, and 6 bases had no gene match. This CDR3 has 14 amino acids. CDR3 nucleotides: TGTGCCATCAAGGGGGGACAGGACAATGAAAAACTGTTTTTT. This codes for CAIKGGQDNEKLFF.

The rearrangement links TRBV6-5 to TRBJ1-1; D is ambiguous. This CDR3 is built from 13 residues. Per germline, CDR1 MNHEY and CDR2 SVGAGI. The germline V and J ends were trimmed by 5 bases and 1 base, with 8 bases remaining between them. The CDR3: CASSIQRNTEAFF. The CDR3 DNA reads TGTGCCAGCAGTATACAGAGGAACACTGAAGCTTTCTTT.

The rearrangement joins TRBV12-5 to TRBJ2-2; D unclear. Between the trimmed V and J ends, which lost 11 bases and 1 base, there was a span of 5 bases. Germline V gene lookup returns CDR1 LGHNT and CDR2 FRNRAP. CDR3 size: 11 residues. CDR3 nucleotide sequence: TGTGCTTGTAGGAACACCGGGGAGCTGTTTTTT. Protein: CACRNTGELFF. Drawing the rest from reference TRBV12-5 and TRBJ2-2, the complete variable domain is DARVTQTPRHKVTEMGQEVTMRCQPILGHNTVFWYRQTMMQGLELLAYFRNRAPLDDSGMPKDRFSAEMPDATLATLKIQPSEPRDSAVYFCACRNTGELFFGEGSRLTVL.

This clone is a singleton in its sample. The rearrangement links TRBV10-2 to TRBJ2-2; 10 bases map to TRBD2. The V and J ends lost 4 bases and 6 bases, in that order; junction bases with no gene match: 11. The V gene's germline CDR1 is WSHSY and CDR2 SAAADI. The CDR3 extends over 17 amino acids. This CDR3 is CASSVSAGGIASGELFF. In DNA form, the CDR3 reads TGCGCCAGCAGTGTGTCAGCGGGAGGGATAGCATCCGGGGAGCTGTTTTTT.

The chain joins TRBV3-1 (or the pseudogene TRBV3-2) to TRBJ1-1; D is perhaps TRBD1 (5 bases). The V and J ends lost 5 bases and 4 bases respectively, with 14 bases between them. Germline CDR1 LGHDT, CDR2 YNNKEL (reference sequence). The CDR3 contains 14 residues. CDR3 region: CASSVSGGGTEAFF. For the CDR3, the DNA is TGTGCCAGCAGCGTATCGGGCGGGGGCACTGAAGCTTTCTTT.

On this clone: Other DNA sequences in this sample translate to the same CDR3. The rearrangement joins TRBV7-3 to TRBJ1-1; possibly TRBD1 for D (5 bases). V lost 2 bases to trimming and J lost 3 bases, with 7 bases between them. CDR1 is SGHTA, CDR2 FQGTGA, per germline. The CDR3 consists of 13 residues. This chain's CDR3 is CASSLRGDTEAFF. CDR3 nucleotide sequence: TGTGCCAGCAGCTTACGGGGGGACACTGAAGCTTTCTTT.

The chain recombines TRBV7-9 with TRBJ2-5; 7 bases map to TRBD1. Germline CDR1 SEHNR, CDR2 FQNEAQ (reference sequence). The ends lost 2 bases at V and 1 base at J; junction bases unmatched: 7. CDR3 size: 16 residues. The CDR3 reads CASSLSGRGFQETQYF. CDR3 coding DNA: TGTGCCAGCAGCTTATCGGGCAGGGGGTTCCAAGAGACCCAGTACTTC.

The chain uses TRBV24-1 and TRBJ2-4; 9 bases agree with TRBD2. Unmatched junction bases numbered 16, after V lost 8 bases and J lost 0 bases. The CDR3 has 19 residues. Germline V gives CDR1 KGHDR, CDR2 SFDVKD. This CDR3 is CATTPQEAGGPLAKNIQYF. The CDR3 DNA is TGTGCCACCACGCCACAGGAGGCGGGAGGGCCCCTAGCCAAAAACATTCAGTACTTC.